The 10 T cell receptor beta chains below come from one sample, sequenced in a study of PD-1 blockade in mismatch repair-deficient tumors. Here immunoSEQ multiplex PCR was the method, and the copy in TCRdb shows in-frame clones only, minus some. The sample has some 84,000 clones; approximately 84% are singletons. The source material was peripheral blood, sampled 12 weeks after starting pembrolizumab. These receptors all stem from an adult with mismatch repair-deficient cancer.

The gene calls are TRBV4-2 and TRBJ2-2; 7 bases align to TRBD1. The J segment lost 3 bases and the V segment lost 2 bases, leaving 3 bases of the junction unmatched. CDR3 length: 15 amino acids. Per germline, CDR1 LGHNA and CDR2 YNFKEQ. Here the CDR3 reads CASSQSTGYTGELFF. The CDR3 region has the DNA TGTGCCAGCAGCCAATCGACAGGGTACACCGGGGAGCTGTTTTTT.

The V gene is TRBV27, the J gene TRBJ1-1; possible D gene TRBD1, 5 bases. From germline, CDR1 is MNHEY and CDR2 SMNVEV (reference sequence). The ends were cut back, 6 bases at V and 4 bases at J, with 9 bases in the middle. This CDR3 contains 12 residues. The CDR3 protein is CASREGSTEAFF. CDR3 nucleotide sequence: TGTGCCAGCAGAGAGGGGAGCACTGAAGCTTTCTTT.

The gene calls are TRBV18 and TRBJ1-1; 7 bases align to TRBD1. The CDR3 is made up of 16 amino acids. The germline gives CDR1 KGHSH, CDR2 LQKENI. The trim removed 3 bases at V and 4 bases at J, leaving 11 bases unmatched. CDR3 in amino acids: CASSPQKQGSGTEAFF. The DNA of the CDR3 is TGTGCCAGCTCACCCCAAAAACAGGGGAGTGGCACTGAAGCTTTCTTT.

The V gene is TRBV28, the J gene TRBJ1-4; D is ambiguous. Trimming cost V 5 bases and J 5 bases, with 12 bases left between them. CDR1 and CDR2 from the germline V gene are MDHEN and SYDVKM. There are 14 residues in the CDR3. CDR3 protein: CASSIGSRNEKLFF. The CDR3 bases are TGTGCCAGCAGTATCGGAAGTCGCAATGAAAAACTGTTTTTT.

The chain is built from TRBV28 and TRBJ2-1; TRBD2 matches at 7 bases. CDR1 MDHEN and CDR2 SYDVKM come from the germline V gene. This CDR3 region has 13 residues. V shed 5 bases, J shed 7 bases, and the junction held 5 bases outside the gene matches. The CDR3 DNA reads as TGTGCCAGCAGTCCGGGGGGTGGGAATGAGCAGTTCTTC. Protein product: CASSPGGGNEQFF.

The chain has TRBV4-1 and TRBJ1-4; no definite D call. Germline lookup yields CDR1 MGHRA and CDR2 YSYEKL. The V gene lost 10 bases and the J gene lost 8 bases, with 11 bases spanning the gap. The CDR3 runs to 11 residues. CDR3 amino acids: CATGPNEKLFF. In DNA form, the CDR3 reads TGCGCCACAGGTCCCAACGAAAAACTGTTTTTT.

About this clone itself: Mismatch with germline at one junction end may stem from a read error. V and J are TRBV6-5 and TRBJ1-2; maybe TRBD1 (5 bases). The CDR3 has 15 amino acids. The germline V gene encodes CDR1 MNHEY and CDR2 SVGAGI. The CDR3 DNA sequence: TGTGCCAGCAGCTACTCTCTCTCAGGGTCATATGGCTACACCTTC. Translated, it gives CASSYSLSGSYGYTF.

This sequence joins TRBV27 and TRBJ2-7; 7 bases map to TRBD1. There are 14 residues in the CDR3. V was pared by 7 bases and J by 2 bases, with 8 bases of the junction left unmatched. Germline CDR1 and CDR2: MNHEY and SMNVEV (reference sequence). The CDR3 sequence is CASKTRQGTYEQYF. In DNA, the CDR3 is TGTGCCAGCAAGACTCGACAGGGCACCTACGAGCAGTACTTC.

The V call is TRBV25-1, the J call TRBJ1-1; 8 nucleotides agree with TRBD1. Germline V lookup: CDR1 MGHDK, CDR2 SYGVNS. The CDR3 totals 14 residues. Trimming took 2 bases from V and 5 from J; bases not matched to a gene: 4. As DNA, the CDR3 is TGTGCCAGCAGTGAAGCAGGGGGCTTGACTGAAGCTTTCTTT. Protein product: CASSEAGGLTEAFF. Using reference TRBV25-1 and TRBJ1-1 for the parts outside the CDR3, the full variable domain is EADIYQTPRYLVIGTGKKITLECSQTMGHDKMYWYQQDPGMELHLIHYSYGVNSTEKGDLSSESTVSRIRTEHFPLTLESARPSHTSQYLCASSEAGGLTEAFFGQGTRLTVV.

Here the CDR3 DNA reads TGTGCCAGCAGTTACGGACTAGCGGGAGGGACCGGGGAGCTGTTTTTT. This translates into CASSYGLAGGTGELFF. The J gene is TRBJ2-2, the V gene TRBV6-6; 15 bases map to TRBD2. Germline CDR1 and CDR2: MNHNY and SVGAGI (reference sequence). Unmatched junction bases numbered 0, after V lost 2 bases and J lost 5 bases. This CDR3 has 16 amino acids.